This T cell receptor beta chain was profiled in a study of human T cells and chemical hapten exposure. Researchers extracted total RNA from unfractionated whole blood. Unique molecular identifiers were linked by the library to individual cDNA molecules. TCRdb redid the calling of the reads with MiXCR, one entry per CDR3 protein. Of roughly 120,000 distinct CDR3 sequences in the sample, over 7.5% were seen once. This CDR3 region has 14 residues. The germline V gene encodes CDR1 SGHDT and CDR2 YYEEEE. V was shortened by 4 bases and J by 4 bases, with 14 bases between the two germline ends. This clonotype was counted many times.

Sequenced material: whole blood. V is TRBV5-6 and J is TRBJ1-2; D ambiguous. The clonotype comes from a human donor in good health. Some clones in this sample may be carry-over from other donors' samples. The DNA for the CDR3 is TGTGCCAGCAGCCTGCGGCTCAGCCCCTATGGCTACACCTTC. It is translated as CASSLRLSPYGYTF.